This T cell receptor beta chain stems from a study of read filtering for tumor transcriptome and immune sequencing. Whole-study context: TCR-mapped reads were about 4.05 to 11 million with IR-seq versus about 85 to 1,300 with RNA-seq. Overall study findings and caveats: Dropping single-read clonotypes raised IR-seq and RNA-seq shared-clonotype correlation.

This clonotype was seen at least ten times. What it binds is unknown. From about 0.4 ug of RNA, a library with molecular barcoded alpha/delta and beta/gamma adaptors was made. In TCRdb, the reads were re-called with MiXCR into one record per CDR3 protein. Of more than 45,000 distinct CDR3 sequences listed, approximately 18% were seen once; the top ten hold approximately 15%. Per the germline V gene, CDR1 is SNHLY and CDR2 is FYNNEI. V was shortened by 6 bases and J by 0 bases, with 12 bases between the two germline ends. The CDR3 covers 16 residues. This TCR derives from a donor aged 40 or older with multiple myeloma. The rearrangement links TRBV2 to TRBJ2-6; possible D gene TRBD1, 6 bases. Specimen: a population of CD138-negative cells sorted from bone marrow. In DNA, the CDR3 is TGTGCCAGCAGCCGCGACAGGATCTCTGGGGCCAACGTCCTGACTTTC. This translates into CASSRDRISGANVLTF.